This T cell receptor beta chain appears in the sequencing data of a study of shared clonotypes between healthy human individuals. Whole-study results and caveats: In having few donors, the study represented limited genetic and exposure-history diversity.

J was trimmed by 10 bases and V by 5 bases; bases with no gene match: 23. CDR1 and CDR2 (germline): SEHNR, FQNEAQ (reference sequence). The CDR3 length is 19 residues. The sorted-subset replicate PCRs were given 200 ng DNA, which is approximately 30,000 T cell genomes. Assay: immunoSEQ multiplex PCR; the TCRdb copy retains only in-frame clones and omits some. The table has over 850,000 clones, 70% to 80% seen once. As for this clone: Its antigen remains unknown.

The TCR was taken from a man in his late teens or twenties in good health. Some clones in this sample may be carry-over from other donors' samples. The specimen was memory CD4+ T cells from PBMCs. The subset was: CD45RA-negative fraction. The chain employs TRBV7-9 and TRBJ2-1; 10 bases fit TRBD1. For the CDR3, the DNA is TGTGCCAGCAGCCCCCGTCCCGGGACAGGGGCCGCAATATCCCAGGAGCAGTTCTTC. It translates to CASSPRPGTGAAISQEQFF.